This TCR beta chain was captured by sequencing in a study of blood T cell repertoires in COVID-19. At the level of the study: Sample material is recorded as cDNA or gDNA derived from T cells, B-cell-depleted T cells, or PBMCs.

TCRdb's table, derived via immunoSEQ multiplex PCR, lists solely in-frame clones and lacks some. The table includes about 160,000 clones, roughly 86% detected once. The germline V gene encodes CDR1 MNHEY and CDR2 SVGAGI. The ends were cut back, 4 bases at V and 3 bases at J, with 7 bases in the middle. There are 13 residues in the CDR3. The chain links TRBV6-5 to TRBJ1-5; D ambiguous. The material sequenced was peripheral blood. This TCR was recovered from a woman aged 55-70 years who had recovered from COVID-19. The chain's CDR3 is CASSSGSNQPQHF. The CDR3 nucleotides read TGTGCCAGCAGTTCCGGGTCCAATCAGCCCCAGCATTTT.